These 3 T cell receptor beta chains originate from one sample sequenced in a study of CXCR3-negative and CXCR3-positive naive CD8 T cells. TRB cDNA was prepared as libraries by UMI-labeled 5' RACE. TCRdb reprocessed the 5' RACE reads, keeping one entry per CDR3 protein, no DNA. Here the sample table reports about 89,000 distinct CDR3 sequences. Their cognate antigens are unknown. Study-wide results and caveats: Higher TRB CDR3 hydrophobicity marked CXCR3-positive naive cells relative to CXCR3-negative naive cells.

The sample comprised naive CXCR3+ CD8+ T cells from blood. As for subset: CD45RO-CCR7+CD27+CD95- naive CD8+ T cells expressing CXCR3 (TNR3+). These receptors were collected from a human donor in good health. Some clones in this sample may be carry-over from other donors' samples.

V gene TRBV12-3 or TRBV12-4 combines with J gene TRBJ1-4; TCRdb reports TRBD1, a call that lacks DNA to check it against. This CDR3 is 14 amino acids long. The CDR3 is CASTLRGWGEKLFF.

The chain links TRBV28 to TRBJ2-7; TCRdb returns TRBD2, unconfirmable since there is no DNA. This CDR3 is built from 17 residues. The germline CDR1 and CDR2 sequences are MDHEN and SYDVKM. This chain's CDR3 is CASSFEGLAVFSYEQYF.

This chain joins TRBV11-2 and TRBJ1-5. Germline loops: CDR1 SGHAT, CDR2 FQNNGV. CDR3 length: 13 residues. Here the CDR3 reads CASQHGGNQPQHF.